This TCR beta chain was recorded in a study of monozygotic twins with inflammatory bowel disease. A remark on this clonotype: The antigen is not known.

There were around 3,500 ng of total RNA used for each TCR library. Per individual sample, eight separate reactions were used to make cDNA. With the 5' RACE reads reprocessed, TCRdb shows one record per CDR3 protein and no DNA. The table lists 440,000 or so distinct CDR3 sequences. Total RNA was isolated from whole blood without T cell sorting. Study-wide findings and caveats: Lower sharing of clonotypes with other individuals was seen in IBD patients than in healthy twins. This was most marked in patients showing signs of disease activity.

Germline-derived CDR1 and CDR2 are MNHEY and SVGEGT. The CDR3 length is 19 residues. The rearrangement joins TRBV6-2 or TRBV6-3 to TRBJ2-1; the TRBD2 assignment by TCRdb is unverifiable without DNA. This clonotype was obtained from a human donor with ulcerative colitis or Crohn's disease, or a healthy co-twin of an affected twin (not recorded which). Sequences were obtained from blood. The chain's CDR3 is CASSPHPLTLAGGGDEQFF.